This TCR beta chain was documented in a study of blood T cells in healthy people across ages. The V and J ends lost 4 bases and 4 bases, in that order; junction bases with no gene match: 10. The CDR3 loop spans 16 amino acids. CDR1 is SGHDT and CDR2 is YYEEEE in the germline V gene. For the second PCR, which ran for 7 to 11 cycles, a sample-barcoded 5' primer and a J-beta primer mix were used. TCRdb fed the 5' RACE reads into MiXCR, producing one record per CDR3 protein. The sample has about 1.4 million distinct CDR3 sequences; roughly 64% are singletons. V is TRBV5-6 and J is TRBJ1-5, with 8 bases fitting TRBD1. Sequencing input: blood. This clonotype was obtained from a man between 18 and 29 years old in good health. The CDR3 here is CASSRTGWEQNQPQHF. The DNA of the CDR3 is TGTGCCAGCAGCCGGACAGGGTGGGAACAAAATCAGCCCCAGCATTTT.